This TCR beta chain was recorded in a study of blood T cell repertoires in COVID-19. Study at large: T cells, B-cell-depleted T cells, or PBMCs provided the cDNA or gDNA that served as material.

TCRdb's copy holds only in-frame clones and misses some; the assay was immunoSEQ multiplex PCR. The top ten hold approximately 1.2% of the sample, which has approximately 300,000 clones, about 83% seen once. This clone was recorded a few times. CDR1 is SNHLY, CDR2 FYNNEI, per germline. This CDR3 is 15 amino acids long. Trimming shortened V by 2 bases and J by 2 bases, and 10 bases separated the two germline ends. Sequencing used peripheral blood. This clonotype originated in a woman aged 45-59 years with acute or convalescent COVID-19. The V gene is TRBV2, the J gene TRBJ1-5, with D perhaps matching TRBD1 (6 bases). The chain's CDR3 is CASSERGGGNQPQHF. Written as DNA, the CDR3 is TGTGCCAGCAGTGAAAGGGGGGGCGGCAATCAGCCCCAGCATTTT.